This entry is about one TCR beta chain. The data originate from a study of shared clonotypes between healthy human individuals. Germline V gene lookup returns CDR1 SGHRS and CDR2 YFSETQ. Trimming shortened V by 4 bases and J by 4 bases, and 22 bases separated the two germline ends. The CDR3 contains 17 residues. Assay used: immunoSEQ multiplex PCR; TCRdb lists only in-frame clones, some missing. This repertoire shows more than 2 million clones, 80% to 95% found once; its top ten account for less than 2%. CD45RO-negative cells were positively selected for CCR7, leaving out terminally differentiated effector memory CD45RA+ cells. Healthy and HIV-negative, the adult donors had no recent acute infections or vaccinations.

This chain uses TRBV5-1 with TRBJ2-3; tentative D call: TRBD1 (6 bases). This TCR came from a man aged 18 to 29 in good health. Some clones in this sample may be carry-over from other donors' samples. The specimen sequenced was naive CD8+ T cells from PBMCs. The CDR3: CASSPRDTNYGADTQYF. The CDR3, as DNA: TGCGCCAGCAGCCCCCGGGACACCAACTACGGGGCAGATACGCAGTATTTT.